This T cell receptor beta chain was obtained from a study of CD8 T cells in ankylosing spondylitis. It was by quantitative 5'-RACE with molecular barcodes that TCR beta libraries were made. MiXCR was run by TCRdb on the 5' RACE reads, yielding one entry per CDR3 protein. The sample includes 90,000 to 120,000 distinct CDR3 sequences, nearly 25% seen only once; the top ten take approximately 13%. On this clonotype: No antigen is known for it.

Per the germline V gene, CDR1 is MNHNS and CDR2 is SASEGT. This CDR3 contains 13 residues. V lost 6 bases to trimming and J lost 4 bases; unmatched junction nucleotides: 5. Study-level results: Enrichment of disease-linked clones was reportedly significant in matched ankylosing spondylitis synovial fluid.

The receptor comes from a male donor with ankylosing spondylitis. The V gene is TRBV6-1, the J gene TRBJ1-2; 7 bases are a match to TRBD1. The sequenced material came from synovial fluid, either unsorted or a sorted T cell fraction (not recorded which). CDR3 nucleotides: TGTGCCAGCAGAGGGGGCGGCATCTATGGCTACACCTTC. Translation: CASRGGGIYGYTF.